Listed below are T cell receptor beta chains from one sample, sequenced in a study of blood T cell repertoires in COVID-19. Only in-frame clones appear in the TCRdb table, and some are missing; sequencing was by immunoSEQ multiplex PCR. This sample has 88,000 or so clones, with 85% found just once. The sequenced sample consisted of peripheral blood. Receptors were obtained from a man aged 55 to 70 with acute or convalescent COVID-19. CDR3s include the opening cysteine and the closing phenylalanine or tryptophan. D genes are given only for firm matches.

>TRBV7-9|TRBJ1-2|17|TRBD1
CASSSTGTGTSDYGYTF
>TRBV21-1|TRBJ1-3|16|NA
CASSKSQSSSGNTIYF
>TRBV27|TRBJ1-5|19|TRBD1
CASSLMHPGTGGSNQPQHF
>TRBV23-1|TRBJ2-7|17|TRBD1
CASSQPGGQGITYEQYF
>TRBV21-1|TRBJ1-1|14|NA
CAIGTGWRGTEAFF
>TRBV29-1|TRBJ2-1|12|TRBD2
CSVGRLAGSQFF
>TRBV25-1|TRBJ2-3|16|NA
CASSPRPVTNTDTQYF
>TRBV7-9|TRBJ2-7|15|TRBD2
CASSLGSGSSYEQYF
>TRBV19|TRBJ2-6|13|TRBD1
CASSDRAPNVLTF
>TRBV6-5|TRBJ1-2|14|NA
CASSKQGTNYGYTF
>TRBV29-1|TRBJ2-1|14|NA
CSVTGTRSYNEQFF
>TRBV19|TRBJ2-7|15|TRBD2
CASSILGGDSYEQYF